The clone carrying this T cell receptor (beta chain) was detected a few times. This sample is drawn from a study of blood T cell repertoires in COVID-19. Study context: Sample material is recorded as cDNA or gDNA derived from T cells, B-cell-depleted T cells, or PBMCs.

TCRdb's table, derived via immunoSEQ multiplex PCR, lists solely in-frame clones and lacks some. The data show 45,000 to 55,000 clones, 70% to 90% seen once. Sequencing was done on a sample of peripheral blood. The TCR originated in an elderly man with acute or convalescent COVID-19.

The CDR3 protein is CASRRGSYNEQFF. Written as DNA, the CDR3 is TGTGCCAGCAGAAGGGGTTCCTACAATGAGCAGTTCTTC. The V gene is TRBV12-3 or TRBV12-4, the J gene TRBJ2-1; a possible D gene is TRBD1 (5 bases). The CDR3 extends over 13 amino acids. Trimming took 6 bases from V and 1 from J, leaving 7 bases between them.